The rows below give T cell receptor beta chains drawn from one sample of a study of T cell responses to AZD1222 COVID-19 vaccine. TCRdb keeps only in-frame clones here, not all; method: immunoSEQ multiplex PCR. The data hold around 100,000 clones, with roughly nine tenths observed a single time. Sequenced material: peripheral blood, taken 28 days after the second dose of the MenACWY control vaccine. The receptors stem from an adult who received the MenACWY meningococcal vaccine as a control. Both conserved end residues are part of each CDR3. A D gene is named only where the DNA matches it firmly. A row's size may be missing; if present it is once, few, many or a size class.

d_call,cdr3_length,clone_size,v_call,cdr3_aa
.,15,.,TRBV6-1,CASSEMKGRSYEQYF
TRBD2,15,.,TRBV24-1,CATSGSGSGVYEQYF
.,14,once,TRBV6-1,CASSEDRRRVEAFF
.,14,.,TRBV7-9,CASSPSRVIYGYTF
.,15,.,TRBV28,CASSYSRGANYGYTF
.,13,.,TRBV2,CASRMERGRRAFF
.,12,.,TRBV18,CASSRASYEQYF
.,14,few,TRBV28,CASSLSGQSYEQYF
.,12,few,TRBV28,CASSLSYYEQYF
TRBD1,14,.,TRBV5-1,CASSSPGQNYGYTF
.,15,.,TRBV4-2,CASSQGRRGNSPLHF
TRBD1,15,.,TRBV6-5,CASSTGGRGTETQYF
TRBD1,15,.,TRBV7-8,CASSLRGQLNTEAFF
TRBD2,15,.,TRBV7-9,CASSWGDYITGELFF